Listed below are T cell receptor beta chains from one sample, sequenced in a study of shared clonotypes between healthy human individuals. The table came from immunoSEQ multiplex PCR; TCRdb's copy has only in-frame clones and leaves some out. The sample contains 1,400,000 or so clones, just under 99% of which appear only once. The sequenced sample consisted of naive CD4+ T cells sorted from blood. The origin of the receptors is a man aged 25-45 years in good health. CDR3s include the opening cysteine and the closing phenylalanine or tryptophan. The D gene is left open where the match is weak. Size is stated for part of the rows, as once, few or many counts, or as a class when the clone is expanded.

clone_size	d_call	j_call	v_call	cdr3_nt	cdr3_aa
.	.	TRBJ2-7	TRBV7-2	TGTGCCAGCAGCTTCGAACGGGACACCTACGAGCAGTACTTC	CASSFERDTYEQYF
.	TRBD1	TRBJ2-7	TRBV27	TGTGCCAGCAGTCGACAGGGATCTCTCTACGAGCAGTACTTC	CASSRQGSLYEQYF
.	.	TRBJ1-5	TRBV15	TGTGCCACCAGCAGAGATTTAGGGGGGTCCAATAGCAATCAGCCCCAGCATTTT	CATSRDLGGSNSNQPQHF
.	.	TRBJ2-2	TRBV15	TGTGCCACCAGCAGATATCCCCGTAGCGGGGAGCTGTTTTTT	CATSRYPRSGELFF
.	.	TRBJ1-1	TRBV5-4	TGTGCCAGCAGCTTGGTAGGAGGGGGAAACACTGAAGCTTTCTTT	CASSLVGGGNTEAFF
.	.	TRBJ2-2	TRBV18	TGTGCCAGCTCACCATTGGTCGGGGAGCTGTTTTTT	CASSPLVGELFF
.	.	TRBJ2-5	TRBV28	TGTGCCAGCAGCGTAATGACCGGGGCCCAAGAGACCCAGTACTTC	CASSVMTGAQETQYF
.	TRBD1	TRBJ1-1	TRBV7-2	TGTGCCAGCAGCTTACTAACTCCGGGACAGGGGACTGAAGCTTTCTTT	CASSLLTPGQGTEAFF
.	.	TRBJ1-5	TRBV28	TGTGCCAGCAGTCAGGCCAATCAGCCCCAGCATTTT	CASSQANQPQHF
once	TRBD2	TRBJ2-1	TRBV2	TGTGCCAGCAGCCTCCGGCGGACTAGCTACAATGAGCAGTTCTTC	CASSLRRTSYNEQFF
.	.	TRBJ1-2	TRBV28	TGTGCCAGCAGGCCTCGGCGGCAGGCGATGACGAACTATGGCTACACCTTC	CASRPRRQAMTNYGYTF
.	.	TRBJ1-5	TRBV19	TGTGCCAGTAGTAGTGGTTCTAGTCAGCCCCAGCATTTT	CASSSGSSQPQHF
.	.	TRBJ2-7	TRBV16	TGTGCCAGCAGCCCCGGACGCCAGTACGAGCAGTACTTC	CASSPGRQYEQYF
.	.	TRBJ1-2	TRBV9	TGTGCCAGCAGCGCCTCGAAACAGAGCTTCTATGGCTACACCTTC	CASSASKQSFYGYTF
.	.	TRBJ2-7	TRBV7-6	TGTGCCAGCACCCCCTTGATAAACTCCTACGAGCAGTACTTC	CASTPLINSYEQYF
.	.	TRBJ1-2	TRBV18	TGTGCCAGCTCACCACTCTCACCGGGTCCCCACTATGGCTACACCTTC	CASSPLSPGPHYGYTF
.	TRBD2	TRBJ2-3	TRBV29-1	TGCAGCGTCGTCCTGGGCGGACGGGGGGGAGATACGCAGTATTTT	CSVVLGGRGGDTQYF
.	TRBD2	TRBJ2-1	TRBV30	TGTGCCTGTCAAACACCCGGGACTAGCGGGAGGGGGTCCTACAATGAGCAGTTCTTC	CACQTPGTSGRGSYNEQFF
.	TRBD2	TRBJ2-2	TRBV5-4	TGTGCCAGCAGCTTGCGGGAGGGCCGTGTCGGGGAGCTGTTTTTT	CASSLREGRVGELFF
once	TRBD2	TRBJ2-7	TRBV10-2	TGCGCCAGCAGTGAGGACCCCGGACTAGCTAGTGAGCAGTACTTC	CASSEDPGLASEQYF
.	.	TRBJ2-7	TRBV7-2	TGTGCCAGCAGCTTAGGGTTCGGGCCCTCCTACGAGCAGTACTTC	CASSLGFGPSYEQYF
.	.	TRBJ1-1	TRBV5-1	TGCGCCAGCAGCTTGGTCCGGGGTTGGACTGAAGCTTTCTTT	CASSLVRGWTEAFF
.	.	TRBJ2-2	TRBV6-5	TGTGCCAGCAGTTTGGTGACGGATAACACCGGGGAGCTGTTTTTT	CASSLVTDNTGELFF
.	TRBD2	TRBJ2-7	TRBV30	TGTGCCTGGAGTGTAGCTAGCGGCAAATACTTC	CAWSVASGKYF
.	.	TRBJ1-2	TRBV6-1	TGTGCCAGCAGTGAAGCCCGGAGGTGGGGTGATGGCTACACCTTC	CASSEARRWGDGYTF
.	.	TRBJ2-7	TRBV6-6	TGTGCCAGCAGAGGCAAGAAGGCCTACGAGCAGTACTTC	CASRGKKAYEQYF
.	.	TRBJ2-3	TRBV19	TGTGCCAGTAGGTTGACAGGAGGCACAGATACGCAGTATTTT	CASRLTGGTDTQYF
.	.	TRBJ2-3	TRBV5-1	TGCGCCAGCAGCCTACAGGGAGGCTCAGATACGCAGTATTTT	CASSLQGGSDTQYF
.	TRBD2	TRBJ2-1	TRBV4-1	TGCGCCAGCAGCCAAGGGGGACTAGCGGTTAATGAGCAGTTCTTC	CASSQGGLAVNEQFF
.	.	TRBJ2-7	TRBV11-3	TGTGCCAGCAGCTTAGATTCCCCCGACAGGGACTCCCACGAGCAGTACTTC	CASSLDSPDRDSHEQYF
.	.	TRBJ2-2	TRBV18	TGTGCCAGCTCACCCGTCTTGGAGGCCCTCGCCGGGGAGCTGTTTTTT	CASSPVLEALAGELFF
.	TRBD2	TRBJ2-1	TRBV29-1	TGCAGCGTTGACTCCTGGACTAGCGGGAGCAGCTCCTACAATGAGCAGTTCTTC	CSVDSWTSGSSSYNEQFF
once	.	TRBJ1-1	TRBV5-1	TGCGCCAGCAGCTCCTCGACGGTGAACACTGAAGCTTTCTTT	CASSSSTVNTEAFF
.	.	TRBJ2-6	TRBV28	TGTGCCAGCGTCCCCGGCTCTGGGGCCAACGTCCTGACTTTC	CASVPGSGANVLTF
.	.	TRBJ1-5	TRBV28	TGTGCCAGCAGTTTAACCGTGGCGGACATACGCAATCAGCCCCAGCATTTT	CASSLTVADIRNQPQHF
once	TRBD2	TRBJ2-1	TRBV7-9	TGTGCCAGCAGCCCTGTGGGGCGGGAGGGGAATGAGCAGTTCTTC	CASSPVGREGNEQFF
.	.	TRBJ2-7	TRBV6-1	TGTGCCAGCAGTGTGGCCCCCACCTACGAGCAGTACTTC	CASSVAPTYEQYF
.	TRBD1	TRBJ2-3	TRBV10-3	TGTGCCATCGGTAAAAACAGGGGTCGAACAGATACGCAGTATTTT	CAIGKNRGRTDTQYF
.	.	TRBJ1-1	TRBV7-8	TGTGCCAGCAGCTTAGGGTGGACTGTGGATGAAGCTTTCTTT	CASSLGWTVDEAFF
.	.	TRBJ2-4	TRBV18	TGTGCCAGCTCACTGGGGCCCATAGCCAAAAACATTCAGTACTTC	CASSLGPIAKNIQYF
.	TRBD1	TRBJ1-1	TRBV9	TGTGCCAGCAGCGTTAGCGGGACAGGGTACACTGAAGCTTTCTTT	CASSVSGTGYTEAFF
.	.	TRBJ1-5	TRBV5-1	TGCGCCAGCAGCTTGGATGGGGACAATCAGCCCCAGCATTTT	CASSLDGDNQPQHF
once	.	TRBJ2-3	TRBV5-1	TGCGCCAGCAGCTTCGGTAACCGAGCAGTTAATACGCAGTATTTT	CASSFGNRAVNTQYF
.	.	TRBJ2-7	TRBV28	TGTGCCAGCAGTCCCACGACCTCCTACGAGCAGTACTTC	CASSPTTSYEQYF
.	TRBD1	TRBJ2-1	TRBV7-3	TGTGCCAGCAGCCCGCGACCGGGGCAGGGGGATTCCTACAATGAGCAGTTCTTC	CASSPRPGQGDSYNEQFF
.	TRBD2	TRBJ2-7	TRBV7-2	TGTGCCAGCAGCTCGGCTAGCGGGAGGGCCTTGTACGAGCAGTACTTC	CASSSASGRALYEQYF
.	.	TRBJ1-2	TRBV5-1	TGCGCCAGCAGCTTCGTAGAGAACTATGGCTACACCTTC	CASSFVENYGYTF
.	.	TRBJ2-7	TRBV11-2	TGTGCCAGCAGCTCTCGTGGGACCTACGAGCAGTACTTC	CASSSRGTYEQYF
.	.	TRBJ1-4	TRBV28	TGTGCCAGCAGGTGGTCTTTGGATGAAAAACTGTTTTTT	CASRWSLDEKLFF
.	.	TRBJ1-4	TRBV5-1	TGCGCCAGCAGCCCCCGGGTCAGGGGTGAAAAACTGTTTTTT	CASSPRVRGEKLFF
.	.	TRBJ1-5	TRBV7-9	TGTGCCAGCAGCTTAGCGGGGATCCATCAGCCCCAGCATTTT	CASSLAGIHQPQHF
.	.	TRBJ2-7	TRBV6-5	TGTGCCAGCAGTTACTCACCAGGGACCTACGAGCAGTACTTC	CASSYSPGTYEQYF
.	.	TRBJ2-4	TRBV18	TGTGCCAGCTCACCAATGTCAACGTTGCTAGCCAAAAACATTCAGTACTTC	CASSPMSTLLAKNIQYF
.	.	TRBJ1-2	TRBV28	TGTGCCAGCAGACCCACGGGGAGAACTAACTATGGCTACACCTTC	CASRPTGRTNYGYTF
.	TRBD1	TRBJ2-7	TRBV6-6	TGTGCCAGCAGTACCTCCGGGACAGGGTACGAGCAGTACTTC	CASSTSGTGYEQYF